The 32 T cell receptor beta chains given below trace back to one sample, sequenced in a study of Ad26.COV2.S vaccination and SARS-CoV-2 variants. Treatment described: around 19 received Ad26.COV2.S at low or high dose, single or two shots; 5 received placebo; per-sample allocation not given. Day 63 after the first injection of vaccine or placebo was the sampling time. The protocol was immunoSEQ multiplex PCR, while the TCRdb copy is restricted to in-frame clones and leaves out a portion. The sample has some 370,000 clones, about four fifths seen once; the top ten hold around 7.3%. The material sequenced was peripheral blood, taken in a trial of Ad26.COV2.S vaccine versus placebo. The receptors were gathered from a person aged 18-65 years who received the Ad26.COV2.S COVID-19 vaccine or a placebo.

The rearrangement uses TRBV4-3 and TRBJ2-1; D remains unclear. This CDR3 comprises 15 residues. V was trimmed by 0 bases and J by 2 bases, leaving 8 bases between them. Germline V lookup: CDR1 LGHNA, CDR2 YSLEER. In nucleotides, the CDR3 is TGCGCCAGCAGCCAAGAAGGCGGCACCTACAATGAGCAGTTCTTC. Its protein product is CASSQEGGTYNEQFF.

The CDR3 DNA is TGTGCCAGCAGCCTCCCTAGCAGCGGAGCCCGCATAGATACGCAGTATTTT. Translating it yields CASSLPSSGARIDTQYF. V is TRBV14 and J is TRBJ2-3; D perhaps matches TRBD2 (5 bases). V was pared by 4 bases and J by 5 bases, with 22 bases between. The CDR3 runs 17 residues. Per the germline V gene, CDR1 is SGHDN and CDR2 is FVKESK.

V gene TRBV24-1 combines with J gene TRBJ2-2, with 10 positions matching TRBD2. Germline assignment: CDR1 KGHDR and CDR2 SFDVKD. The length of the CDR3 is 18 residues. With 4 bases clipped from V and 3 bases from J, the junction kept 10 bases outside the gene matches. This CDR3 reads CATSDIGLAGADTGELFF. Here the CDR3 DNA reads TGTGCCACCAGTGACATAGGGCTAGCGGGAGCGGACACCGGGGAGCTGTTTTTT.

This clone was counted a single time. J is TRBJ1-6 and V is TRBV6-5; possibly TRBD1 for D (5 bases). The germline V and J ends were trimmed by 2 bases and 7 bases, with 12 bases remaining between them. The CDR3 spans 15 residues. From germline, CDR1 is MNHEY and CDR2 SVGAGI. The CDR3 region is CASSYLGETNSPLHF. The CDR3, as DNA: TGTGCCAGCAGTTACCTGGGGGAGACCAATTCACCCCTCCACTTT.

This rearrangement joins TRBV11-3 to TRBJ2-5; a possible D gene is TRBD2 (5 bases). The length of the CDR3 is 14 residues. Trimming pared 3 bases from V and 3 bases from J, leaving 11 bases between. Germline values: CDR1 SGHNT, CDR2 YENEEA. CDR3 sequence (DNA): TGTGCCAGCAGCTTGGAGGAGGTGGAAGAGACCCAGTACTTC. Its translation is CASSLEEVEETQYF.

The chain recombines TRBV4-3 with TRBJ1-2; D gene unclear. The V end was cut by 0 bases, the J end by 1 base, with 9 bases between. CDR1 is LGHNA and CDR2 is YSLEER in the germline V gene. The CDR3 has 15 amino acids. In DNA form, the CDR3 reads TGCGCCAGCAGCCAAGAACGGGATGTTAACTATGGCTACACCTTC. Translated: CASSQERDVNYGYTF.

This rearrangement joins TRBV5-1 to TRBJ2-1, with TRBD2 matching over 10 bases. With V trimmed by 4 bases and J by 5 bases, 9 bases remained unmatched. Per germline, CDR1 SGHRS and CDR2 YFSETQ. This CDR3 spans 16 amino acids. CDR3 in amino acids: CASSGTSAPSDNEQFF. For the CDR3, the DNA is TGCGCCAGCAGCGGGACTAGCGCCCCCTCGGACAATGAGCAGTTCTTC.

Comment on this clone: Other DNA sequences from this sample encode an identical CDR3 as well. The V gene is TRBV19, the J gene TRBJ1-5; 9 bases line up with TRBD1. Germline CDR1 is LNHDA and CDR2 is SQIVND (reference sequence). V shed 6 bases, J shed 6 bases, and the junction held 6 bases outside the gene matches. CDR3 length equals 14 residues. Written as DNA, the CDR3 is TGTGCCAGTAGGGGAACAGGGGGCATTCAGCCCCAGCATTTT. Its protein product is CASRGTGGIQPQHF.

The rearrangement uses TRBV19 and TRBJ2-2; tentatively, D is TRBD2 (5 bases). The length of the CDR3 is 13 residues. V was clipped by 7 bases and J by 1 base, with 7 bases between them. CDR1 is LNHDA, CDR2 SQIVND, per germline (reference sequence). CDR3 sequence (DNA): TGTGCCAGTAATCGGGGGAACACCGGGGAGCTGTTTTTT. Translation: CASNRGNTGELFF. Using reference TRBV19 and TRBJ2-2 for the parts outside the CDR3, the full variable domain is DGGITQSPKYLFRKEGQNVTLSCEQNLNHDAMYWYRQDPGQGLRLIYYSQIVNDFQKGDIAEGYSVSREKKESFPLTVTSAQKNPTAFYLCASNRGNTGELFFGEGSRLTVL.

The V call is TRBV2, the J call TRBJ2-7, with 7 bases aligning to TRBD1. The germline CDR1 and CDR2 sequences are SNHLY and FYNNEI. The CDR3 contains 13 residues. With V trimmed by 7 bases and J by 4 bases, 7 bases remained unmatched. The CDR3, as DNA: TGTGCCAGCACCTGGACAGGCGGTTACGAGCAGTACTTC. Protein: CASTWTGGYEQYF.

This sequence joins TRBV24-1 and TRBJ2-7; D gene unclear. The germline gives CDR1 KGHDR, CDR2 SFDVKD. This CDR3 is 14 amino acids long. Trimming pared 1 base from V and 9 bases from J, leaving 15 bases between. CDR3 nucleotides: TGTGCCACCAGTGATTTAACCTCCGGAGCCGGGCAGTACTTC. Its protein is CATSDLTSGAGQYF.

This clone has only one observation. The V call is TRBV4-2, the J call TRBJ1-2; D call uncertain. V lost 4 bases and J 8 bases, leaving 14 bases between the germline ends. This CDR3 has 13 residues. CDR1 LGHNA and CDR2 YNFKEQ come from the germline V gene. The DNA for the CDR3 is TGTGCCAGCAGCCCCATCGGAAATGGAGGCTACACCTTC. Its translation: CASSPIGNGGYTF.

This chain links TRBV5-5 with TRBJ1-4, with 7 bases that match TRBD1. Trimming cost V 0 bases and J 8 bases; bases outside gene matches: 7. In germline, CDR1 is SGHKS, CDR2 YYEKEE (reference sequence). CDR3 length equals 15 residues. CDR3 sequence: CASSLDGAGGEKLFF. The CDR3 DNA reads TGTGCCAGCAGCTTGGATGGAGCAGGGGGGGAAAAACTGTTTTTT.

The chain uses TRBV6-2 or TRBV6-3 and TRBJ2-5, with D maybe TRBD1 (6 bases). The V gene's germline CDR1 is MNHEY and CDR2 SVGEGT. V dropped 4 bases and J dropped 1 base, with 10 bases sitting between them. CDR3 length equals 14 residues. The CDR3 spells CASSSGTPQETQYF. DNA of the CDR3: TGTGCCAGCAGTTCCGGGACACCCCAAGAGACCCAGTACTTC.

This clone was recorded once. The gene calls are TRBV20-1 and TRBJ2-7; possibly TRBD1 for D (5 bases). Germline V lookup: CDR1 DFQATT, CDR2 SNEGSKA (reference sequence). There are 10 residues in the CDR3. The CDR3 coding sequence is TGCAGGACAGTGAGCTACGAGCAGTACTTC. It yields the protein CRTVSYEQYF.

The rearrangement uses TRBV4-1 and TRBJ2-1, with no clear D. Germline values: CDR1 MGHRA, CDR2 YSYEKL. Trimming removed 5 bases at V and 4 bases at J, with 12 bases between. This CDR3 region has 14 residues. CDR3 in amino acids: CASSSDPVYNEQFF. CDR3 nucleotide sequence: TGCGCCAGCAGCTCCGACCCGGTATACAATGAGCAGTTCTTC.

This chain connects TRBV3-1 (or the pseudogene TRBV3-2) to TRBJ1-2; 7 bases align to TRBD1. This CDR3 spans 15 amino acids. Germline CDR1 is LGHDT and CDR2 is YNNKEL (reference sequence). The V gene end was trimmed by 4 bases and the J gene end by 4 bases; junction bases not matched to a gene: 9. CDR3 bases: TGTGCCAGCAGCCCGTACGGACAGGCGGGCTATGGCTACACCTTC. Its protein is CASSPYGQAGYGYTF.

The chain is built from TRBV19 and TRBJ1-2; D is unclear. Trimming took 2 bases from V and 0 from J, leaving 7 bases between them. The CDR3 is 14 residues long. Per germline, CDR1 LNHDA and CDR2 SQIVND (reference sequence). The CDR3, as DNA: TGTGCCAGTAGTATAAGTGGCTCTAACTATGGCTACACCTTC. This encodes CASSISGSNYGYTF.

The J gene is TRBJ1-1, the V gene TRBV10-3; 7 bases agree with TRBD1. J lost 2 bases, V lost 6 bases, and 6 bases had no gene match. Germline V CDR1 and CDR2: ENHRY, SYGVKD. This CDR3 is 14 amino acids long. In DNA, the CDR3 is TGTGCCATCAGCATGGGACAGACTAACACTGAAGCTTTCTTT. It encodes CAISMGQTNTEAFF.

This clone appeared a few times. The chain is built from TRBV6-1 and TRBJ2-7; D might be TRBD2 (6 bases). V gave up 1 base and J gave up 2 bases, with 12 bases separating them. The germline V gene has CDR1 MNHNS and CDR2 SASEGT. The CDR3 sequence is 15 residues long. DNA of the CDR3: TGTGCCAGCAGTGAAGGGGCCGCGGGAACCTACGAGCAGTACTTC. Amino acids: CASSEGAAGTYEQYF.

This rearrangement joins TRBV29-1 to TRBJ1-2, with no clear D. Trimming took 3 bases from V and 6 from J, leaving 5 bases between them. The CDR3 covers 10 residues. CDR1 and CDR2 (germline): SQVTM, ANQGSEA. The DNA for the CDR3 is TGCAGCGTTGATCGGGATGGCTACACCTTC. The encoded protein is CSVDRDGYTF.

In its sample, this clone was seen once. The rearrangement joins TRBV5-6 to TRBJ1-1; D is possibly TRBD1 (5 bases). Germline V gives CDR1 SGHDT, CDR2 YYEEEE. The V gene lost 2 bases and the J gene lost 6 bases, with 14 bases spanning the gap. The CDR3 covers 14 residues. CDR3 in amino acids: CASSFPREGPEAFF. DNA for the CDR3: TGTGCCAGCAGCTTCCCCAGGGAAGGGCCTGAAGCTTTCTTT. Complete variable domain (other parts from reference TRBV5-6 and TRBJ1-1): DAGVTQSPTHLIKTRGQQVTLRCSPKSGHDTVSWYQQALGQGPQFIFQYYEEEERQRGNFPDRFSGHQFPNYSSELNVNALLLGDSALYLCASSFPREGPEAFFGQGTRLTVV.

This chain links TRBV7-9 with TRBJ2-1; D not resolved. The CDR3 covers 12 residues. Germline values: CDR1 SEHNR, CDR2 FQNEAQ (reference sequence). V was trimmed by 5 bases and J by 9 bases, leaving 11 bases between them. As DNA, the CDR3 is TGTGCCAGCAGCGGGCAATACGGTGAGCAGTTCTTC. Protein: CASSGQYGEQFF.

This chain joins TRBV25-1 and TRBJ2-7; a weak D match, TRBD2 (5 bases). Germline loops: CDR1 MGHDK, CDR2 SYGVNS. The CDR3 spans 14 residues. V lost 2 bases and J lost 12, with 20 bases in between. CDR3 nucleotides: TGTGCCAGCAGTGAAGATATCTCGGGGTTTCGGGTGTACTTC. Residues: CASSEDISGFRVYF.

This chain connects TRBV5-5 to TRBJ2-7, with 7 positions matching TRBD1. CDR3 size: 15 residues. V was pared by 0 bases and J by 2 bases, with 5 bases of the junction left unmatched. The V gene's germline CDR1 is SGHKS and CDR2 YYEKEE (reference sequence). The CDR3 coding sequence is TGTGCCAGCAGCTTGGCTCCGGGACAGACCTACGAGCAGTACTTC. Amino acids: CASSLAPGQTYEQYF.

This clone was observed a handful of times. In nucleotides, the CDR3 is TGTGCCAGCAGCCAAGGGCGGGATCCAAACTATGGCTACACCTTC. Its protein is CASSQGRDPNYGYTF. This rearrangement joins TRBV3-1 (or the pseudogene TRBV3-2) to TRBJ1-2, with D unresolved. Germline CDR1 LGHDT, CDR2 YNNKEL (reference sequence). The germline V and J ends were trimmed by 1 base and 2 bases, with 11 bases remaining between them. The CDR3 sequence is 15 residues long.

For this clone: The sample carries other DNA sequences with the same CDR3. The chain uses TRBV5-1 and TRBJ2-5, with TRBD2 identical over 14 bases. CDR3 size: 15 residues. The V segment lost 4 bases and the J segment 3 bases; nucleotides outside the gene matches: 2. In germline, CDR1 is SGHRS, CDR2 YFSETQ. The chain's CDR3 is CASSPGLAGEETQYF. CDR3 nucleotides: TGCGCCAGCAGCCCGGGACTAGCGGGAGAAGAGACCCAGTACTTC.

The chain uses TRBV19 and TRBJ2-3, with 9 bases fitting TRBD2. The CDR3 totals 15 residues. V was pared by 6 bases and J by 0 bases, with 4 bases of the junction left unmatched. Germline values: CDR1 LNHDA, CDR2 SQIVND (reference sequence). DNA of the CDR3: TGTGCCAGTAGGAGACTAGCGGCTAGCACAGATACGCAGTATTTT. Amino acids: CASRRLAASTDTQYF.

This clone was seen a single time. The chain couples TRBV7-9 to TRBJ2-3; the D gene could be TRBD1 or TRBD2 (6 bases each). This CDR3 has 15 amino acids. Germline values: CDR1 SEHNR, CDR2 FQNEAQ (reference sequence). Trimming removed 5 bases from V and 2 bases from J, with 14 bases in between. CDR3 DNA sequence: TGTGCCAGCAGCATCATGGGGGGCCCCACAGATACGCAGTATTTT. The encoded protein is CASSIMGGPTDTQYF.

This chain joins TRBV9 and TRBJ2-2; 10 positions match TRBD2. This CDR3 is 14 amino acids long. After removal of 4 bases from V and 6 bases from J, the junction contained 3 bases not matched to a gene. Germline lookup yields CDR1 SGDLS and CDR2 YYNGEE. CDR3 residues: CASSPAGGPGELFF. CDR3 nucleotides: TGTGCCAGCAGCCCAGCGGGGGGGCCCGGGGAGCTGTTTTTT.

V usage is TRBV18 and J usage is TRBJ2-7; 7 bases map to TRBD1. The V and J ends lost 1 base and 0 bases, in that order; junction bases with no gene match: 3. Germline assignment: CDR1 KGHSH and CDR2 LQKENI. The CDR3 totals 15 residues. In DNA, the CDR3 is TGTGCCAGCTCACCACGGGGGACAGTCTCCTACGAGCAGTACTTC. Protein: CASSPRGTVSYEQYF.

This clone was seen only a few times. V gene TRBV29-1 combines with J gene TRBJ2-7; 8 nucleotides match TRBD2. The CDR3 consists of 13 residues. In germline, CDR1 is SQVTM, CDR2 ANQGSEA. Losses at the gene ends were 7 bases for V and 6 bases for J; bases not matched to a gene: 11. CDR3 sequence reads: CSGGTSHDREQYF. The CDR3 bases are TGCAGCGGGGGGACTAGTCATGACCGCGAGCAGTACTTC.